What follows are 22 T cell receptor beta chains derived from one specimen sequenced in a study of shared clonotypes between healthy human individuals. Clones were sequenced by immunoSEQ multiplex PCR, and TCRdb holds only the in-frame ones, with some missing. The sample records roughly 2.2 million clones, about 92% being singletons. Sequencing input: naive CD4+ T cells from PBMCs. Stated subset: CD45RA+ positively selected. All receptors come from a man aged 18 to 30 in good health. Some clones in this sample may be carry-over from other donors' samples.

CDR3 in DNA: TGTGCCAGCAGCTTAAGCGGCGCCGGCTGGTATTTT. Translated, it gives CASSLSGAGWYF. This chain joins TRBV7-8 and TRBJ2-3, with D possibly matching TRBD2 (5 bases). CDR3 length: 12 amino acids. Germline V gene lookup returns CDR1 SGHVS and CDR2 FQNEAQ. The germline V and J ends were trimmed by 2 bases and 14 bases, with 14 bases remaining between them.

V usage is TRBV10-2 and J usage is TRBJ2-1; TRBD2 agrees at 7 bases. V dropped 6 bases and J dropped 2; count of bases not matched to a gene: 10. This CDR3 has 16 amino acids. Germline CDR1 reads WSHSY; CDR2 reads SAAADI. The CDR3 loop is CASRAGGGSAYNEQFF. The CDR3 nucleotides are TGCGCCAGCAGGGCAGGTGGCGGGAGCGCCTACAATGAGCAGTTCTTC.

J is TRBJ2-1 and V is TRBV18, with unresolved D. Germline-derived CDR1 and CDR2 are KGHSH and LQKENI. The CDR3 has 12 amino acids. V was cut by 4 bases and J by 6 bases, with 7 bases left in between. CDR3 sequence: CASSRSANEQFF. The CDR3 DNA is TGTGCCAGCTCACGGTCCGCCAATGAGCAGTTCTTC.

The table lists this clone with a few counts. The CDR3 loop reads CASISQGSGNTGELFF. CDR3 nucleotide sequence: TGTGCCAGCATCTCCCAGGGTAGCGGGAACACCGGGGAGCTGTTTTTT. The V and J genes are TRBV7-3 and TRBJ2-2; perhaps TRBD2 as D (6 bases). Trimming cost V 7 bases and J 1 base, with 16 bases left between them. Germline values: CDR1 SGHTA, CDR2 FQGTGA. CDR3 length: 16 residues.

This chain links TRBV4-1 with TRBJ2-7; D possibly corresponds to TRBD2 (6 bases). This CDR3 has 15 residues. V lost 0 bases to trimming and J lost 1 base, with 10 bases between them. The germline V gene encodes CDR1 MGHRA and CDR2 YSYEKL. The CDR3 DNA sequence: TGCGCCAGCAGCCAAGAGCGGGGACGATCCTACGAGCAGTACTTC. It translates to CASSQERGRSYEQYF.

The V and J genes are TRBV7-8 and TRBJ2-1; D might be TRBD2 (6 bases). The ends were cut back, 1 base at V and 3 bases at J, with 10 bases in the middle. This CDR3 has 15 amino acids. CDR1 SGHVS and CDR2 FQNEAQ come from the germline V gene. The CDR3 region is CASSLERVFYNEQFF. As DNA, the CDR3 is TGTGCCAGCAGCTTAGAGCGGGTTTTCTACAATGAGCAGTTCTTC.

The genes are TRBV28 and TRBJ1-2; TRBD1 might be the D (5 bases). V was shortened by 4 bases and J by 4 bases, with 13 bases between the two germline ends. The CDR3 is 14 residues long. Germline V gene data show CDR1 as MDHEN and CDR2 as SYDVKM. CDR3 DNA sequence: TGTGCCAGCAGTTGGGGCTGGGAGGGCTATGGCTACACCTTC. Translation: CASSWGWEGYGYTF.

A note on this clone: Other DNA sequences in this sample translate to the same CDR3. This chain connects TRBV5-1 to TRBJ2-3; 11 bases are a match to TRBD2. This CDR3 has 16 residues. Germline CDR1 and CDR2: SGHRS and YFSETQ. The trim removed 4 bases at V and 0 bases at J, leaving 4 bases unmatched. This CDR3 reads CASSPRTSGSTDTQYF. Written as DNA, the CDR3 is TGCGCCAGCAGCCCCCGGACTAGCGGGAGCACAGATACGCAGTATTTT. The whole variable domain, remainder taken from reference TRBV5-1 and TRBJ2-3, is KAGVTQTPRYLIKTRGQQVTLSCSPISGHRSVSWYQQTPGQGLQFLFEYFSETQRNKGNFPGRFSGRQFSNSRSEMNVSTLELGDSALYLCASSPRTSGSTDTQYFGPGTRLTVL.

This sequence joins TRBV5-1 and TRBJ1-1, with a possible D match to TRBD1 (5 bases). The CDR3 runs to 15 residues. V was pared by 4 bases and J by 0 bases, with 13 bases between. Germline lookup yields CDR1 SGHRS and CDR2 YFSETQ. The CDR3 nucleotides are TGCGCCAGCAGCCCCCCGGGGCAGATGAACACTGAAGCTTTCTTT. This sequence encodes CASSPPGQMNTEAFF.

CDR3 residues: CASRTSGTTDTQYF. Here the CDR3 DNA reads TGTGCCAGCCGGACTAGCGGAACCACAGATACGCAGTATTTT. The chain uses TRBV27 and TRBJ2-3; 10 positions match TRBD2. This CDR3 region has 14 residues. The V gene end was trimmed by 8 bases and the J gene end by 2 bases; junction bases not matched to a gene: 4. Germline CDR1 is MNHEY and CDR2 is SMNVEV (reference sequence).

This clone was recorded a few times. The chain couples TRBV28 to TRBJ1-1, with no clear D. The germline V and J ends were trimmed by 1 base and 1 base, with 4 bases remaining between them. CDR1 and CDR2 (germline): MDHEN, SYDVKM. The CDR3 spans 13 residues. This CDR3 reads CASSLSANTEAFF. CDR3 sequence (DNA): TGTGCCAGCAGTTTATCAGCGAACACTGAAGCTTTCTTT.

V and J are TRBV11-1 and TRBJ2-5, with D perhaps assigned TRBD1 or TRBD2 (6 bases each). The closer fit of TRBJ2-7 to the DNA end suggests the J call may be wrong. The CDR3 runs 14 residues. Germline CDR1 SGHAT, CDR2 FQDESV (reference sequence). DNA of the CDR3: TGTGCCAGCAGCCCCGGGGGCAGGGGACACGAGCAGTACTTC. Translated: CASSPGGRGHEQYF.

V and J are TRBV6-1 and TRBJ2-7; unclear D gene. The V gene's germline CDR1 is MNHNS and CDR2 SASEGT. The CDR3 is 15 amino acids. The V end lost 1 base, the J end lost 4 bases, and 14 bases lay between the germline ends. The CDR3 protein is CASSEGVRTGYEQYF. The DNA for the CDR3 is TGTGCCAGCAGTGAAGGGGTTCGAACCGGGTACGAGCAGTACTTC.

V and J are TRBV28 and TRBJ2-5; 9 positions match TRBD1. Germline CDR1 and CDR2: MDHEN and SYDVKM. CDR3 length equals 16 residues. V gave up 4 bases and J gave up 5 bases; unmatched junction bases: 11. Written as DNA, the CDR3 is TGTGCCAGCAGTTCCTGGGACAGGGAGGTTTGGGAGACCCAGTACTTC. As protein: CASSSWDREVWETQYF.

V is TRBV4-3 and J is TRBJ2-7; D unclear. Germline loops: CDR1 LGHNA, CDR2 YSLEER. The length of the CDR3 is 15 residues. Trimming removed 3 bases at V and 2 bases at J, with 14 bases between. CDR3 sequence reads: CASSQGGSTPYEQYF. In DNA form, the CDR3 reads TGCGCCAGCAGCCAGGGTGGGTCGACTCCCTACGAGCAGTACTTC.

The table lists this clone with a count of one. The rearrangement uses TRBV28 and TRBJ2-5; 12 bases fit TRBD2. Germline V CDR1 and CDR2: MDHEN, SYDVKM. The CDR3 spans 18 residues. V lost 6 bases and J lost 5; bases outside the gene matches: 16. CDR3 in DNA: TGTGCCAGCAGCCATTCGGCGACTAGCGGGAGTTGGTTGGAGACCCAGTACTTC. Translating it yields CASSHSATSGSWLETQYF.

This rearrangement joins TRBV12-5 to TRBJ2-3; tentative D call: TRBD2 (6 bases). CDR1 is LGHNT, CDR2 FRNRAP, per germline. V dropped 1 base and J dropped 4 bases, with 12 bases sitting between them. CDR3 length: 15 amino acids. DNA of the CDR3: TGTGCTAGTGGTTTGGGAGTAGCGGAGGCAGATACGCAGTATTTT. This encodes CASGLGVAEADTQYF.

The J gene is TRBJ1-4, the V gene TRBV18, with D possibly being TRBD1 (6 bases). Trimming left V 3 bases short and J 0 bases short, with 17 bases between. This CDR3 has 18 amino acids. CDR1 KGHSH and CDR2 LQKENI come from the germline V gene. This chain's CDR3 is CASSPRGTSVATNEKLFF. CDR3 sequence (DNA): TGTGCCAGCTCACCCCGCGGGACATCGGTCGCAACTAATGAAAAACTGTTTTTT.

The chain couples TRBV5-1 to TRBJ1-2, with D possibly being TRBD1 (5 bases). CDR3 length: 16 residues. V lost 0 bases, J lost 0 bases, and 12 bases lay in between. CDR1 and CDR2 from the germline V gene are SGHRS and YFSETQ. The CDR3 coding sequence is TGCGCCAGCAGCTTGGGGGACTCAGGCGCTAACTATGGCTACACCTTC. Its translation is CASSLGDSGANYGYTF.

The chain joins TRBV7-9 to TRBJ2-1; 7 nucleotides match TRBD1. The CDR3 contains 15 residues. V trimming: 2 bases; J trimming: 7 bases; junction bases outside the gene matches: 8. Per germline, CDR1 SEHNR and CDR2 FQNEAQ (reference sequence). CDR3 sequence reads: CASSLSGTDSNEQFF. The CDR3, as DNA: TGTGCCAGCAGCTTATCCGGGACAGACTCGAATGAGCAGTTCTTC.

This chain uses TRBV10-3 with TRBJ2-7, with 13 bases fitting TRBD2. CDR3 size: 14 residues. Germline V gives CDR1 ENHRY, CDR2 SYGVKD. V lost 10 bases to trimming and J lost 2 bases; unmatched junction nucleotides: 5. CDR3 bases: TGTGCCACGACACTAGCGGGAGGGCCCTACGAGCAGTACTTC. Residues: CATTLAGGPYEQYF.

Of note for this clone: The same CDR3 can be traced to other DNA sequences in this sample. The rearrangement uses TRBV2 and TRBJ1-5; TRBD1 agrees at 11 bases. The length of the CDR3 is 14 residues. Trimming removed 8 bases from V and 7 bases from J; junction bases left unmatched: 7. Looked up from germline, CDR1 is SNHLY and CDR2 is FYNNEI. The CDR3 loop is CASSGQGANQPQHF. As DNA, the CDR3 is TGTGCCAGCTCCGGACAGGGGGCTAACCAGCCCCAGCATTTT.